This record concerns one TCR beta chain sequence. Its target is not known. PCR involved 60 Vbeta and 13 Jbeta primers. The assay was immunoSEQ multiplex PCR, and TCRdb's table has in-frame clones only and misses some. The sample lists roughly 220,000 clones, approximately 70% occurring once. This sample is drawn from a study of cytomegalovirus exposure and HLA in healthy donors. Study-wide background: Earlier sequencing of 150 million to 200 million T cells yielded around 100 million unique TCR beta sequences. Study conclusions and caveats: In a later analysis, productive TCRs from donors in an Asian-associated ancestry cluster reportedly carried fewer N-insertions than the cohort mean. In a later analysis, HLA-C alleles had the fewest associated TCRs, DRB1 alleles the most. In a later analysis, V- and J-gene trimming of beta chains associated with a DCLRE1C missense variant, replicated independently.

Between the trimmed V and J ends, which lost 8 bases and 5 bases, there was a span of 9 bases. Germline V gene sequence: CDR1 WNHNN, CDR2 SYGVQD (reference sequence). The CDR3 contains 11 residues. The TCR sequence derives from a man in his forties or fifties in good health and CMV-seropositive. V and J are TRBV10-1 and TRBJ1-1; perhaps TRBD1 as D (6 bases). The source material was PBMCs. As DNA, the CDR3 is TGCGCCAGCGGGAGGGGGACTGAAGCTTTCTTT. Translated: CASGRGTEAFF.